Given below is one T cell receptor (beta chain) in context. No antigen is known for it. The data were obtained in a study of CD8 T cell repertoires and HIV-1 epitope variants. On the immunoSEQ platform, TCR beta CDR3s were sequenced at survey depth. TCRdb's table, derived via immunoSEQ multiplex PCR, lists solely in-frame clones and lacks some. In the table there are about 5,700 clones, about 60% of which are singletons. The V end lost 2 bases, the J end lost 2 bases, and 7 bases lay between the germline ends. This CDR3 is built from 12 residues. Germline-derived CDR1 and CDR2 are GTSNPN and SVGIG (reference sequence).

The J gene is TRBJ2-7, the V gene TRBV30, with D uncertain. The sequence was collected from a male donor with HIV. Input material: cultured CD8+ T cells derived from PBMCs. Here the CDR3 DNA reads TGTGCCTGGAGTACGGATACCTACGAGCAGTACTTC. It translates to CAWSTDTYEQYF.